The 23 T cell receptor beta chains below all came from one sample that was sequenced in a study of T-cell memory formation after mild COVID-19. TCRdb re-called the 5' RACE reads through MiXCR, storing one row per CDR3 protein. The data show about 360,000 distinct CDR3 sequences, around 14% seen once. Sequencing input: PBMCs or a T cell subset sorted from them (not recorded which). The source of these receptors is a man aged 18 to 30 who had mild COVID-19 (a few samples of this study predate the infection). Cell type and time point are not known.

This clonotype was counted many times. This sequence joins TRBV18 and TRBJ2-3, with D perhaps matching TRBD2 (6 bases). The CDR3 consists of 15 residues. CDR1 and CDR2 (germline): KGHSH, LQKENI. V was cut by 0 bases and J by 3 bases, with 10 bases left in between. The CDR3 nucleotides are TGTGCCAGCTCACCACCTAGAGGAGGGACAGATACGCAGTATTTT. This gives the protein CASSPPRGGTDTQYF. Full variable domain (remainder filled in from reference TRBV18 and TRBJ2-3): NAGVMQNPRHLVRRRGQEARLRCSPMKGHSHVYWYRQLPEEGLKFMVYLQKENIIDESGMPKERFSAEFPKEGPSILRIQQVVRGDSAAYFCASSPPRGGTDTQYFGPGTRLTVL.

The chain combines TRBV12-3 or TRBV12-4 with TRBJ1-2; D not certain. CDR3 length: 14 amino acids. V dropped 3 bases and J dropped 6 bases, with 14 bases sitting between them. The CDR3 is CASSLDQALNGYTF. The CDR3 DNA follows: TGTGCCAGCAGTTTGGACCAAGCCCTCAATGGCTACACCTTC.

V is TRBV6-1 and J is TRBJ1-2, with 8 bases that match TRBD1. The CDR3 runs to 16 residues. V shed 0 bases, J shed 4 bases, and the junction held 7 bases outside the gene matches. Per the germline V gene, CDR1 is MNHNS and CDR2 is SASEGT. The CDR3 DNA is TGTGCCAGCAGTGAAGCCCAGGGGGCGGCTTTCTATGGCTACACCTTC. This gives the protein CASSEAQGAAFYGYTF.

The table lists this clonotype with a few counts. The gene calls are TRBV18 and TRBJ2-7; a possible D gene is TRBD1 (5 bases). Trimming removed 3 bases at V and 1 base at J, with 13 bases between. The CDR3 consists of 15 residues. In germline, CDR1 is KGHSH, CDR2 LQKENI. DNA of the CDR3: TGTGCCAGCTCACCGGACACCAGCCCTTCCTACGAGCAGTACTTC. As protein: CASSPDTSPSYEQYF.

This clonotype showed up many times. The genes are TRBV4-2 and TRBJ2-3, with unresolved D. Germline loops: CDR1 LGHNA, CDR2 YNFKEQ. V was cut by 1 base and J by 6 bases, with 8 bases left in between. The CDR3 is made up of 13 amino acids. CDR3: CASSQVMGDTQYF. CDR3 in DNA: TGTGCCAGCAGCCAAGTCATGGGGGATACGCAGTATTTT.

The chain combines TRBV7-2 with TRBJ1-6; TRBD1 matches 12 bases. This CDR3 has 16 amino acids. The germline CDR1 and CDR2 sequences are SGHTA and FQGNSA. V shed 5 bases and J 6 bases; nucleotides not matched to a gene: 5. The CDR3 loop is CASSMGQGAPNSPLHF. The DNA for the CDR3 is TGTGCCAGCAGCATGGGACAGGGGGCGCCTAATTCACCCCTCCACTTT. Full variable domain (missing parts from reference TRBV7-2 and TRBJ1-6): GAGVSQSPSNKVTEKGKDVELRCDPISGHTALYWYRQSLGQGLEFLIYFQGNSAPDKSGLPSDRFSAERTGGSVSTLTIQRTQQEDSAVYLCASSMGQGAPNSPLHFGNGTRLTVT.

This clonotype was seen at least ten times. V usage is TRBV6-5 and J usage is TRBJ1-1; perhaps TRBD1 as D (6 bases). With 3 bases removed from V and 5 bases from J, the gap between germline ends came to 13 bases. The V gene's germline CDR1 is MNHEY and CDR2 SVGAGI. The CDR3 is made up of 14 amino acids. CDR3 in DNA: TGTGCCAGCAGTTATCGGCAGGGGAGGACTGAAGCTTTCTTT. Translation: CASSYRQGRTEAFF.

This clonotype appeared many times. V is TRBV4-2 and J is TRBJ1-5; D gene ambiguous. This CDR3 comprises 15 residues. V lost 1 base to trimming and J lost 2 bases, with 9 bases between them. Germline V gene data show CDR1 as LGHNA and CDR2 as YNFKEQ. This CDR3 reads CASSQVESGNQPQHF. CDR3 DNA: TGTGCCAGCAGCCAAGTTGAGTCAGGCAATCAGCCCCAGCATTTT.

J is TRBJ1-1 and V is TRBV12-3 or TRBV12-4; perhaps TRBD1 as D (5 bases). This CDR3 has 11 amino acids. Trimming left V 2 bases short and J 8 bases short, with 6 bases between. This CDR3 reads CASSLYREAFF. The CDR3 coding sequence is TGTGCCAGCAGTTTATACAGGGAAGCTTTCTTT.

The genes are TRBV6-1 and TRBJ2-3; TRBD2 aligns across 7 bases. This CDR3 comprises 16 residues. Germline-derived CDR1 and CDR2 are MNHNS and SASEGT. The V and J ends lost 1 base and 2 bases, in that order; junction bases with no gene match: 6. CDR3 residues: CASSEVSGLVTDTQYF. CDR3 sequence (DNA): TGTGCCAGCAGTGAAGTGTCAGGACTAGTCACAGATACGCAGTATTTT.

There are a few counts of this clonotype. J is TRBJ2-7 and V is TRBV11-1; D uncertain. CDR1 and CDR2 (germline): SGHAT, FQDESV (reference sequence). Trimming took off 1 base at V and 3 bases at J, with 13 bases between the two ends. This CDR3 contains 15 residues. CDR3 loop: CASSLDGDTHYEQYV. The CDR3 DNA sequence: TGTGCCAGCAGCTTAGACGGAGATACCCACTACGAGCAGTACGTC.

This rearrangement joins TRBV18 to TRBJ2-6; D gene uncertain. V was shortened by 2 bases and J by 2 bases, with 22 bases between the two germline ends. This CDR3 contains 20 residues. Germline CDR1 and CDR2: KGHSH and LQKENI. In nucleotides, the CDR3 is TGTGCCAGCTCACCATTTGCGGTAGTGGGCGTACCTCCTGGGGCCAACGTCCTGACTTTC. Translating gives CASSPFAVVGVPPGANVLTF. Looking up the rest from reference TRBV18 and TRBJ2-6 gives the full variable domain: NAGVMQNPRHLVRRRGQEARLRCSPMKGHSHVYWYRQLPEEGLKFMVYLQKENIIDESGMPKERFSAEFPKEGPSILRIQQVVRGDSAAYFCASSPFAVVGVPPGANVLTFGAGSRLTVL.

This clonotype was seen at least ten times. In DNA, the CDR3 is TGCGCCAGCAGCTTGTTCGGAACCGGGGAGCTGTTTTTT. It specifies CASSLFGTGELFF. The V gene is TRBV5-1, the J gene TRBJ2-2; D uncertain. V was trimmed by 1 base and J by 5 bases, leaving 6 bases between them. The CDR3 is 13 residues long. Per the germline V gene, CDR1 is SGHRS and CDR2 is YFSETQ.

The chain recombines TRBV4-2 with TRBJ1-6; no reliable D call. In germline, CDR1 is LGHNA, CDR2 YNFKEQ. V was shortened by 4 bases and J by 5 bases, with 9 bases between the two germline ends. The CDR3 contains 14 residues. Here the CDR3 reads CASSPDYDNSPLHF. The CDR3 nucleotides are TGTGCCAGCAGCCCCGATTACGATAATTCACCCCTCCACTTT.

This clonotype was seen more than once but under ten times. This rearrangement joins TRBV9 to TRBJ2-3, with D unclear. This CDR3 has 17 residues. Germline V lookup: CDR1 SGDLS, CDR2 YYNGEE. Deletions cut 4 bases from V and 3 bases from J, with 21 bases between. The CDR3 reads CASSRSPTRVGTDTQYF. For the CDR3, the DNA is TGTGCCAGCAGCCGAAGCCCGACCAGAGTGGGGACAGATACGCAGTATTTT.

The J gene is TRBJ2-2, the V gene TRBV20-1; tentative D call: TRBD2 (5 bases). CDR1 DFQATT and CDR2 SNEGSKA come from the germline V gene (reference sequence). Trimming took 0 bases from V and 2 from J, leaving 16 bases between them. The CDR3 covers 17 residues. The CDR3 sequence is CSARDLESGANTGELFF. CDR3 bases: TGCAGTGCTAGAGATCTTGAGAGCGGTGCTAACACCGGGGAGCTGTTTTTT.

The sample holds a few counts of this clonotype. The rearrangement joins TRBV3-1 to TRBJ2-7; TRBD2 aligns across 10 bases. V lost 4 bases to trimming and J lost 5 bases; unmatched junction nucleotides: 5. The CDR3 has 14 amino acids. CDR1 is LGHDT and CDR2 is YNNKEL in the germline V gene (reference sequence). This chain's CDR3 is CASSLRGTSDEQYF. Here the CDR3 DNA reads TGTGCCAGCAGCCTCAGGGGGACTAGCGACGAGCAGTACTTC.

The CDR3 here is CAISDPDRGVDTQYF. CDR3 nucleotide sequence: TGTGCCATCAGTGACCCGGACAGGGGAGTAGATACGCAGTATTTT. V usage is TRBV10-3 and J usage is TRBJ2-3; 9 positions agree with TRBD1. V lost 3 bases, J lost 5 bases, and 6 bases stayed unmatched. This CDR3 comprises 15 residues. The germline gives CDR1 ENHRY, CDR2 SYGVKD.

This clonotype came up a few times. The V call is TRBV20-1, the J call TRBJ2-7; D is perhaps TRBD2 (6 bases). Trimming stripped 8 bases from V and 3 bases from J, with 11 bases between. Germline-derived CDR1 and CDR2 are DFQATT and SNEGSKA (reference sequence). The CDR3 runs to 11 residues. The CDR3 DNA reads as TGCAGTTTTTCGGGGGACTACGAGCAGTACTTC. Its protein product is CSFSGDYEQYF.

This clonotype was counted only a few times. CDR3 sequence: CASSPDGWGGQPQHF. The CDR3 DNA reads TGTGCCAGCAGCCCGGATGGTTGGGGGGGGCAGCCCCAGCATTTT. This rearrangement joins TRBV5-5 to TRBJ1-5, with D perhaps TRBD1 (5 bases). Germline V gene sequence: CDR1 SGHKS, CDR2 YYEKEE (reference sequence). Trimming took 4 bases from V and 7 from J, leaving 18 bases between them. The length of the CDR3 is 15 residues. Filled out from reference TRBV5-5 and TRBJ1-5, the complete variable domain reads DAGVTQSPTHLIKTRGQQVTLRCSPISGHKSVSWYQQVLGQGPQFIFQYYEKEERGRGNFPDRFSARQFPNYSSELNVNALLLGDSALYLCASSPDGWGGQPQHFGDGTRLSIL.

This clonotype was picked up many times. The gene calls are TRBV4-2 and TRBJ2-3; D not certain. The V end was cut by 4 bases, the J end by 1 base, with 9 bases between. The germline V gene encodes CDR1 LGHNA and CDR2 YNFKEQ. The CDR3 loop spans 14 amino acids. The CDR3 loop reads CASSRFPGTDTQYF. The CDR3 nucleotides are TGTGCCAGCAGCCGCTTCCCAGGCACAGATACGCAGTATTTT.

The chain carries TRBV4-2 and TRBJ2-7, with D perhaps matching TRBD1 (5 bases). Deletions cut 0 bases from V and 3 bases from J, with 12 bases between. This CDR3 spans 15 amino acids. Germline CDR1 LGHNA, CDR2 YNFKEQ. The CDR3 DNA reads TGTGCCAGCAGCCAAGAAAGGGGCAGAAACTACGAGCAGTACTTC. It is translated as CASSQERGRNYEQYF.

The chain couples TRBV15 to TRBJ2-7, with D possibly TRBD2 on 6 matching bases. The V and J ends lost 5 bases and 2 bases respectively, with 13 bases between them. CDR1 and CDR2 (germline): LNHNV, YYDKDF (reference sequence). There are 14 residues in the CDR3. The CDR3 protein is CATSRGDGTYEQYV. DNA for the CDR3: TGTGCCACCAGCCGCGGGGACGGTACCTACGAGCAGTACGTC.